This T cell receptor beta chain was found in a study of technical replicates of blood from a few donors. The CDR3 is 15 residues long. Trimming took 0 bases from V and 3 from J, leaving 11 bases between them. Germline CDR1 and CDR2: MNHNS and SASEGT. Profiled with immunoSEQ multiplex PCR; TCRdb holds only in-frame clones, not every one. The repertoire holds 95,000 to 100,000 clones, with over 90% as singletons. This clonotype was obtained from a human donor in good health. This chain uses TRBV6-1 with TRBJ2-5, with D unclear. The sequencing sample was made of T cells isolated from PBMCs. The CDR3, as DNA: TGTGCCAGCAGTGAAGCGTATCTACGTGAAGAGACCCAGTACTTC. Protein sequence: CASSEAYLREETQYF.